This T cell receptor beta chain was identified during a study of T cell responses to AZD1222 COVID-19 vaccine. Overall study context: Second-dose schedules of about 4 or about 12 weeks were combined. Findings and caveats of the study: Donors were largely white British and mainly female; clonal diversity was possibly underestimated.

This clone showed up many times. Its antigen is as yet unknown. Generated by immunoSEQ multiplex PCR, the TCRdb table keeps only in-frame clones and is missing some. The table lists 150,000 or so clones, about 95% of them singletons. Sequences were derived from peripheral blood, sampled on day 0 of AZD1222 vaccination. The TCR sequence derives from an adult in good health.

CDR3 in amino acids: CASKIRTSGSSDTQYF. In nucleotides, the CDR3 is TGTGCCAGCAAGATTCGGACTAGCGGGAGCTCGGATACGCAGTATTTT. The J gene is TRBJ2-3, the V gene TRBV27; TRBD2 matches at 13 bases. CDR3 size: 16 residues. Trimming removed 7 bases from V and 6 bases from J; junction bases left unmatched: 10. Germline V gives CDR1 MNHEY, CDR2 SMNVEV (reference sequence).